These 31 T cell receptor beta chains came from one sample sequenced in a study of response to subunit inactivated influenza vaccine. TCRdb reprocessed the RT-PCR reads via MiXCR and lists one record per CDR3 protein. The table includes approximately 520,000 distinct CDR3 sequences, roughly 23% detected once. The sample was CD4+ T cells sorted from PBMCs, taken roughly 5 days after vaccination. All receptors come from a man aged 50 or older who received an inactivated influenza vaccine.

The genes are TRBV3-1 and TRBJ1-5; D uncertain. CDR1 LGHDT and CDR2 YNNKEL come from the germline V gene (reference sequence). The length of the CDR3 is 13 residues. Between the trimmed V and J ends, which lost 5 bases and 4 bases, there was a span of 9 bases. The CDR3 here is CASSLTPNQPQHF. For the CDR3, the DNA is TGTGCCAGCAGCTTGACACCAAATCAGCCCCAGCATTTT.

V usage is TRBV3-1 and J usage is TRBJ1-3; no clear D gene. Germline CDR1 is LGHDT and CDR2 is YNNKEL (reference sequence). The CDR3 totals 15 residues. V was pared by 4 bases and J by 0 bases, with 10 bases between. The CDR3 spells CASSPTRFSGNTIYF. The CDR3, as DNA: TGTGCCAGCAGCCCGACCCGCTTCTCTGGAAACACCATATATTTT.

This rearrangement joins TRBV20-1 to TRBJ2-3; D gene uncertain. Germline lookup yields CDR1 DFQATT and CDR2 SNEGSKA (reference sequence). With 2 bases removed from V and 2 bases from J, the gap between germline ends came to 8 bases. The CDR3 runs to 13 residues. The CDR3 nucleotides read TGCAGTGCTAGAAGTCCGTTCACAGATACGCAGTATTTT. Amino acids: CSARSPFTDTQYF.

The CDR3 DNA reads TGTGCCAGCAGCCAAGACGAAGGACCCTACGAGCAGTACTTC. It codes for CASSQDEGPYEQYF. The V gene is TRBV4-2, the J gene TRBJ2-7; D call uncertain. V was shortened by 0 bases and J by 2 bases, with 8 bases between the two germline ends. Looked up from germline, CDR1 is LGHNA and CDR2 is YNFKEQ. The CDR3 runs to 14 residues.

CDR3 in DNA: TGTGCCAGTACTACGGGTTTAGGGCCTAGCACAGATACGCAGTATTTT. Translation gives CASTTGLGPSTDTQYF. The V call is TRBV19, the J call TRBJ2-3; no clear D gene. Deletions cut 7 bases from V and 0 bases from J, with 17 bases between. The germline gives CDR1 LNHDA, CDR2 SQIVND (reference sequence). The CDR3 covers 16 residues.

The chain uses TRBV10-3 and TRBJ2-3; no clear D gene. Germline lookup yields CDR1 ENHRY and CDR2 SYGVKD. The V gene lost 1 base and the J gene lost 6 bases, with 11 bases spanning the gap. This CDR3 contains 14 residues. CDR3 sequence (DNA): TGTGCCATCAGTGAGTTAGAACGCCGGGATACGCAGTATTTT. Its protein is CAISELERRDTQYF.

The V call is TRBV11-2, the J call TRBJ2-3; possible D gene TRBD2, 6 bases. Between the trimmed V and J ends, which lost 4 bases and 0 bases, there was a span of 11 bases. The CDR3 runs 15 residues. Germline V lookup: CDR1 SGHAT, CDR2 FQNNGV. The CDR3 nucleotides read TGTGCCAGCAGCTCGGACTACCCTAGCACAGATACGCAGTATTTT. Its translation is CASSSDYPSTDTQYF. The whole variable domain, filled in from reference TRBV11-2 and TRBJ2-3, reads EAGVAQSPRYKIIEKRQSVAFWCNPISGHATLYWYQQILGQGPKLLIQFQNNGVVDDSQLPKDRFSAERLKGVDSTLKIQPAKLEDSAVYLCASSSDYPSTDTQYFGPGTRLTVL.

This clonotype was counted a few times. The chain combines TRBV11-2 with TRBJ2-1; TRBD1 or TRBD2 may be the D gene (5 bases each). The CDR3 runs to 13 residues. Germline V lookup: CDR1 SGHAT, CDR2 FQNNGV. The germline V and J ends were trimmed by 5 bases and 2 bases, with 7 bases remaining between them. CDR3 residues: CASSGGPYNEQFF. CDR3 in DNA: TGTGCCAGCAGCGGGGGACCCTACAATGAGCAGTTCTTC.

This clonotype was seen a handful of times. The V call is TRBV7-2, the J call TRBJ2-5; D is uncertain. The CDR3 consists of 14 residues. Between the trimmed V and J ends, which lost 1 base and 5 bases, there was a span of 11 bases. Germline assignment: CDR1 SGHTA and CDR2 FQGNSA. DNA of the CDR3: TGTGCCAGCAGCTTAGAAGGGTACGGGGAGACCCAGTACTTC. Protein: CASSLEGYGETQYF.

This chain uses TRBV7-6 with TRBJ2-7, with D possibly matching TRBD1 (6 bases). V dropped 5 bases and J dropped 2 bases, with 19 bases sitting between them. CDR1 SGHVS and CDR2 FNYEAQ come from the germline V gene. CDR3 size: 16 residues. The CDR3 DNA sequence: TGTGCCAGCAGCCCGATTCTAAAAAGACAGGCCTACGAGCAGTACTTC. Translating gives CASSPILKRQAYEQYF.

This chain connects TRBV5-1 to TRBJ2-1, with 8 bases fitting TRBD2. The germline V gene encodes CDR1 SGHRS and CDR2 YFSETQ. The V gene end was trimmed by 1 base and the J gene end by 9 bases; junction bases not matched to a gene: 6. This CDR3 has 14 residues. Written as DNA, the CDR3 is TGCGCCAGCAGCTTGACTAGCGGCGGGGGTGAGCAGTTCTTC. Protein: CASSLTSGGGEQFF.

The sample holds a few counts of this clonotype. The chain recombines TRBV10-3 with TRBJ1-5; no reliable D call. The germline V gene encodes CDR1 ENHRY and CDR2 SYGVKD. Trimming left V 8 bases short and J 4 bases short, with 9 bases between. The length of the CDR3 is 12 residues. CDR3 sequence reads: CAIGSSNQPQHF. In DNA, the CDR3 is TGTGCCATCGGCTCATCGAATCAGCCCCAGCATTTT.

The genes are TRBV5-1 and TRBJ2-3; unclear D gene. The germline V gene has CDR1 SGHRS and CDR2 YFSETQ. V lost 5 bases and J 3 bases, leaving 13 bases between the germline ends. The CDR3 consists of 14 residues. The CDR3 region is CASRNTASTDTQYF. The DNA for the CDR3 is TGCGCCAGCAGAAACACAGCTTCAACAGATACGCAGTATTTT.

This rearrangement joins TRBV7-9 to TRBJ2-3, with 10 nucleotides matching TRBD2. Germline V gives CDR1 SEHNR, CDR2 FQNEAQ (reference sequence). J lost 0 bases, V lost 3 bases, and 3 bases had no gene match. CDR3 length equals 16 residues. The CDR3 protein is CASSFGLAASTDTQYF. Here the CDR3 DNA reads TGTGCCAGCAGCTTCGGACTAGCGGCTAGCACAGATACGCAGTATTTT.

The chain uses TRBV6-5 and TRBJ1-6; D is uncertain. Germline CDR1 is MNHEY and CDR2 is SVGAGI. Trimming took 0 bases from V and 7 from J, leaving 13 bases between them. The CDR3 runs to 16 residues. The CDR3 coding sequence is TGTGCCAGCAGTTACTCGAGCTCGGGGAACAATTCACCCCTCCACTTT. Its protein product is CASSYSSSGNNSPLHF.

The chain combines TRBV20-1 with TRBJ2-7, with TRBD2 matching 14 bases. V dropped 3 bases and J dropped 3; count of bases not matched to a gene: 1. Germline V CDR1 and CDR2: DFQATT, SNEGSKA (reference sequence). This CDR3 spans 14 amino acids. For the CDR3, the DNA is TGCAGTGCTAGCGGACTAGCGGGAGGCTACGAGCAGTACTTC. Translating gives CSASGLAGGYEQYF.

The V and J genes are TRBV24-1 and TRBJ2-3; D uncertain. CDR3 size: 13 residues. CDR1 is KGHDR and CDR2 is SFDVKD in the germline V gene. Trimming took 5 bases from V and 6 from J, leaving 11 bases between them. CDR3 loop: CATSGILGDTQYF. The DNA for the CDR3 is TGTGCCACCAGTGGGATTCTAGGTGATACGCAGTATTTT.

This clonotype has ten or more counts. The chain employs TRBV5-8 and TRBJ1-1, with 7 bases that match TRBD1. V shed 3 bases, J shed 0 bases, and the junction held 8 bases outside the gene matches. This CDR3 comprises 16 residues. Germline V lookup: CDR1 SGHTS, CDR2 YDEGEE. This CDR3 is CASSSVPRGVNTEAFF. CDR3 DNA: TGTGCCAGCAGCTCAGTACCCAGGGGGGTGAACACTGAAGCTTTCTTT.

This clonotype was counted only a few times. For the CDR3, the DNA is TGCAGTGCTCGGACTAGCGGGAGACTTTACGAGCAGTACTTC. Its translation is CSARTSGRLYEQYF. The chain has TRBV20-1 and TRBJ2-7, with TRBD2 matching over 13 bases. V shed 5 bases and J 4 bases; nucleotides not matched to a gene: 5. The germline gives CDR1 DFQATT, CDR2 SNEGSKA (reference sequence). This CDR3 contains 14 residues.

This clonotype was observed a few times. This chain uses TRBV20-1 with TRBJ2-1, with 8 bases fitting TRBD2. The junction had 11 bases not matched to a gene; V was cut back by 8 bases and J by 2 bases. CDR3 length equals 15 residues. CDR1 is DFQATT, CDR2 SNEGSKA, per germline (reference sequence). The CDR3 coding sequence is TGCAGTACACATAATACGGGACTAGCCTACAATGAGCAGTTCTTC. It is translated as CSTHNTGLAYNEQFF.

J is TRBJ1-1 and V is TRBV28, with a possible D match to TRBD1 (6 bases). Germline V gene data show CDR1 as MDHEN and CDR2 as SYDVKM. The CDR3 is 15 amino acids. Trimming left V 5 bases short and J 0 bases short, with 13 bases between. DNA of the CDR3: TGTGCCAGCAGTCCCCCGGACAGCATGAACACTGAAGCTTTCTTT. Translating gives CASSPPDSMNTEAFF.

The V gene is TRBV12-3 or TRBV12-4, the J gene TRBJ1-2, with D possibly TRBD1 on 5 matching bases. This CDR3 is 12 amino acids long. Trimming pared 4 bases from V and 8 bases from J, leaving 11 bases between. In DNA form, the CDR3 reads TGTGCCAGCAGTTCCCGCGACAGAGGCTACACCTTC. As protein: CASSSRDRGYTF.

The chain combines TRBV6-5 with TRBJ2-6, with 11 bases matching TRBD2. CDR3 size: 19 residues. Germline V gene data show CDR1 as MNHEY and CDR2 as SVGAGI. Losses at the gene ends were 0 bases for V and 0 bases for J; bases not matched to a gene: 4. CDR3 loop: CASSYSFGLAGSGANVLTF. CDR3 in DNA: TGTGCCAGCAGTTACTCGTTTGGACTAGCGGGCTCTGGGGCCAACGTCCTGACTTTC.

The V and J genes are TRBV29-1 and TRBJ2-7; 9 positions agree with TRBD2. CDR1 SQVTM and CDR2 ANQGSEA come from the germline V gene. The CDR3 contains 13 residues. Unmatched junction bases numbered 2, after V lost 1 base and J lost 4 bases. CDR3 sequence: CSVEAAGGYEQYF. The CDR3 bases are TGCAGCGTTGAAGCGGCGGGAGGGTACGAGCAGTACTTC.

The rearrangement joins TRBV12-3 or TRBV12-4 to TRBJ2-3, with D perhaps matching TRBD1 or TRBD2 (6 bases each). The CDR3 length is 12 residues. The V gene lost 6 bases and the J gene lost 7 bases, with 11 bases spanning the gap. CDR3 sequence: CASRRDTNTQYF. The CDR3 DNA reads TGTGCCAGCAGGCGGGACACCAATACGCAGTATTTT.

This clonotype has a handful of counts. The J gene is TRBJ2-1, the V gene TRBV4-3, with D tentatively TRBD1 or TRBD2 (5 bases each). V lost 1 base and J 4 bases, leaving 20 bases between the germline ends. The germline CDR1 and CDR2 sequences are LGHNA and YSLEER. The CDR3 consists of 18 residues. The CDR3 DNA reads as TGCGCCAGCAGCCAAGCAATCCCCCGAGGGACCTTATACAATGAGCAGTTCTTC. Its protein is CASSQAIPRGTLYNEQFF.

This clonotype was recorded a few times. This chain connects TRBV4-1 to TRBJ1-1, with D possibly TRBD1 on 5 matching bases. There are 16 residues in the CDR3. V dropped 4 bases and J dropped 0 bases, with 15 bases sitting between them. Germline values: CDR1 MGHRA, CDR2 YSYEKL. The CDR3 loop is CASSPRPRQMNTEAFF. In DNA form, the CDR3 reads TGCGCCAGCAGCCCCCGCCCCCGACAGATGAACACTGAAGCTTTCTTT.

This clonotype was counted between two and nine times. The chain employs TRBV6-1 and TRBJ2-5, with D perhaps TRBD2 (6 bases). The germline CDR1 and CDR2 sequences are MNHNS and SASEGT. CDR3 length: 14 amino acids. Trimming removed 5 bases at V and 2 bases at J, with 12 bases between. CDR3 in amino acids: CASSTPGGQETQYF. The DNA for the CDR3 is TGTGCCAGCAGTACCCCCGGGGGACAAGAGACCCAGTACTTC.

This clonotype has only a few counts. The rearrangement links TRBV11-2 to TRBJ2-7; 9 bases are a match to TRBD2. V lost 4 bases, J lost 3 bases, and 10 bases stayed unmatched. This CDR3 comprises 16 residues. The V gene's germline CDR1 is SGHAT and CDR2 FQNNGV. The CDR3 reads CASSSNLAGPVYEQYF. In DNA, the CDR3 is TGTGCCAGCAGCTCCAATCTAGCGGGGCCGGTCTACGAGCAGTACTTC. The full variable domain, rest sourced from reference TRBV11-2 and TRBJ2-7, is EAGVAQSPRYKIIEKRQSVAFWCNPISGHATLYWYQQILGQGPKLLIQFQNNGVVDDSQLPKDRFSAERLKGVDSTLKIQPAKLEDSAVYLCASSSNLAGPVYEQYFGPGTRLTVT.

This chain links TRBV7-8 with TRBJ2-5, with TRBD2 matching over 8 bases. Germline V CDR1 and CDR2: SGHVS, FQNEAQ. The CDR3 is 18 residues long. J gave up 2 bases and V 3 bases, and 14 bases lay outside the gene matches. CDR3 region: CASSFGIRQAGEQETQYF. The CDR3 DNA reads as TGTGCCAGCAGCTTTGGGATCCGGCAAGCGGGGGAGCAAGAGACCCAGTACTTC.

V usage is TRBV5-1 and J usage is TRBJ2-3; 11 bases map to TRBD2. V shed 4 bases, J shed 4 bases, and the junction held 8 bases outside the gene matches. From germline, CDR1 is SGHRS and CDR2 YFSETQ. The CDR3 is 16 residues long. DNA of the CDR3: TGCGCCAGCAGCAGACGACTAGCGGGGTTTCCAGATACGCAGTATTTT. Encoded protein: CASSRRLAGFPDTQYF.